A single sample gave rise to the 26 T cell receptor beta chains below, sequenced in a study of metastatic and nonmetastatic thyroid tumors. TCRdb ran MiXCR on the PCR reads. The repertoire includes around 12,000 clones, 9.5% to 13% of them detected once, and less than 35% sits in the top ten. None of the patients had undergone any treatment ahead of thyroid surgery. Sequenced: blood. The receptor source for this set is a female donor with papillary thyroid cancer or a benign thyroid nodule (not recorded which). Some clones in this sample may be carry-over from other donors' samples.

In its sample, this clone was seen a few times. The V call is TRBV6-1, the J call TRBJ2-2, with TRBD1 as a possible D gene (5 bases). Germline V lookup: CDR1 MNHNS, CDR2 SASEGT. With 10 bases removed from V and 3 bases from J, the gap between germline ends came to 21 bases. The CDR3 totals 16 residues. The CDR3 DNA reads TGTGCCACCCCTTTTCAGGGTTCCTTGGACACCGGGGAGCTGTTTTTT. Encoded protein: CATPFQGSLDTGELFF.

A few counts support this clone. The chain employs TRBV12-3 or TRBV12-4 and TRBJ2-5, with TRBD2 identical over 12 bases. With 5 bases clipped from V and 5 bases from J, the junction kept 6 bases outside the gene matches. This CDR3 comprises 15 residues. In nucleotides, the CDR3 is TGTGCCAGCAGTCCTCTAGCGGGGGGGCGGGAGACCCAGTACTTC. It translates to CASSPLAGGRETQYF.

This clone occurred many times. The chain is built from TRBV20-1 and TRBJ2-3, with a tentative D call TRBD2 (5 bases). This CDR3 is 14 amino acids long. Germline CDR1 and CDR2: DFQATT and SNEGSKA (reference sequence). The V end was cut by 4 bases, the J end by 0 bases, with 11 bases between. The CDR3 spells CSATDYSSTDTQYF. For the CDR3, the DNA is TGCAGTGCTACCGACTACTCTAGCACAGATACGCAGTATTTT.

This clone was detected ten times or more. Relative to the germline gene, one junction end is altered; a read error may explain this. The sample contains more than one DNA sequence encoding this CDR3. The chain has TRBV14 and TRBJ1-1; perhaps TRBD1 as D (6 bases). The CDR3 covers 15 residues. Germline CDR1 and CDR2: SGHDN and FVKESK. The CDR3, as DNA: TGTGCCAGCAGCCAAGTGGCAGGGGCCAGAACTGAAGCTTTCTTC. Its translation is CASSQVAGARTEAFF.

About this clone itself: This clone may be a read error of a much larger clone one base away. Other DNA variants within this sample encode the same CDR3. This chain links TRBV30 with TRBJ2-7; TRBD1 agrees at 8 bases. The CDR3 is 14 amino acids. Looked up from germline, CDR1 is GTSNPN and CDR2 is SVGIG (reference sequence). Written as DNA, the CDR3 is TGTGCTTGGACCCCCGGGACAGGCAGTCCCCAGCAGTACTTC. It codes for CAWTPGTGSPQQYF.

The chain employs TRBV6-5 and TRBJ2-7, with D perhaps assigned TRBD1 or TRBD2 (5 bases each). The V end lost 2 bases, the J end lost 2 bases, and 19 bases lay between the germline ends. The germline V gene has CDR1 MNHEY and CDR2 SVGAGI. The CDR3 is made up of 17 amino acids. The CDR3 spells CASSYEDRGGRTYEQYF. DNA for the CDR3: TGTGCCAGCAGTTACGAAGACCGGGGCGGAAGGACCTACGAGCAGTACTTC.

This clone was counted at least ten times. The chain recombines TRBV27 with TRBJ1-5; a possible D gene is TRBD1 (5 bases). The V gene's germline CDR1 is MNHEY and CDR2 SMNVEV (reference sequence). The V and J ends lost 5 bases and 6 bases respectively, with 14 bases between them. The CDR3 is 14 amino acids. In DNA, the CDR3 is TGTGCCAGCAGTCCATCAGGGTCGGGTCAGCCCCAGCATTTT. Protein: CASSPSGSGQPQHF.

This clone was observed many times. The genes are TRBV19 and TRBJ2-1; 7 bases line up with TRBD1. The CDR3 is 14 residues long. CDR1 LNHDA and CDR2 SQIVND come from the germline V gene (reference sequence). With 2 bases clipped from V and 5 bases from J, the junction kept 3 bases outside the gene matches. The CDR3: CASSITGENNEQFF. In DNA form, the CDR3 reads TGTGCCAGTAGTATAACAGGGGAAAACAATGAGCAGTTCTTC. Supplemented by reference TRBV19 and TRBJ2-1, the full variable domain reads DGGITQSPKYLFRKEGQNVTLSCEQNLNHDAMYWYRQDPGQGLRLIYYSQIVNDFQKGDIAEGYSVSREKKESFPLTVTSAQKNPTAFYLCASSITGENNEQFFGPGTRLTVL.

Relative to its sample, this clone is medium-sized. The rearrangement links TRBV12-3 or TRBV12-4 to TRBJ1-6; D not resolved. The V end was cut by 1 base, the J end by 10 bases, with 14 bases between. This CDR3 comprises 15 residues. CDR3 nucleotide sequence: TGTGCCAGCAGTTTAGGGCAGGTCGGAGAGTCACCCCTCCACTTT. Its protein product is CASSLGQVGESPLHF.

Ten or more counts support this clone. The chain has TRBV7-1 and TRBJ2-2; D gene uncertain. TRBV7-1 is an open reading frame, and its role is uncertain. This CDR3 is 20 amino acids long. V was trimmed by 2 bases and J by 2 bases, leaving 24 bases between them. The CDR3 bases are TGTGCCAGCAGCTCAACCTTCCCTATCGGACCGGACCTTAACACCGGGGAGCTGTTTTTT. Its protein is CASSSTFPIGPDLNTGELFF.

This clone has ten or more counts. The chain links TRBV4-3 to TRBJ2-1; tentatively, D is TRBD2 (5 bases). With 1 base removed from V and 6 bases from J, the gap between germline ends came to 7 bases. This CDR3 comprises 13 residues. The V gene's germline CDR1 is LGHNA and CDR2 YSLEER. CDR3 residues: CASSQGLSNEQFF. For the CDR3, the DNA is TGCGCCAGCAGCCAAGGACTATCCAATGAGCAGTTCTTC.

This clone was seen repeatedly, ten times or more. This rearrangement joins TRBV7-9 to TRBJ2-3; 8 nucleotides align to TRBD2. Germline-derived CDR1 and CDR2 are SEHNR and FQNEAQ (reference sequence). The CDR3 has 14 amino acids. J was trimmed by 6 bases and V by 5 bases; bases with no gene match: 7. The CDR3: CASSRGLDGDTQYF. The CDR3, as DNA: TGTGCCAGCAGCCGGGGACTAGATGGGGATACGCAGTATTTT.

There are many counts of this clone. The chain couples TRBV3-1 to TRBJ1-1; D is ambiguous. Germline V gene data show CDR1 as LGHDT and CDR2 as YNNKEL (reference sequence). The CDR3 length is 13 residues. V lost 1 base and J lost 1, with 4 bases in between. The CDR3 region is CASSQVKNTEAFF. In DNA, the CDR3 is TGTGCCAGCAGCCAAGTGAAGAACACTGAAGCTTTCTTT.

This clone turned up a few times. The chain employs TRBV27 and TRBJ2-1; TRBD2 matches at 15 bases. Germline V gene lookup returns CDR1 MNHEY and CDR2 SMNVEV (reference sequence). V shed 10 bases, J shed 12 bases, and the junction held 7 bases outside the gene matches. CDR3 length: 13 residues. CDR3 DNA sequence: TGTGCCATAGGACTAGCGGGGGGGTTATTGCAGTTCTTC. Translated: CAIGLAGGLLQFF.

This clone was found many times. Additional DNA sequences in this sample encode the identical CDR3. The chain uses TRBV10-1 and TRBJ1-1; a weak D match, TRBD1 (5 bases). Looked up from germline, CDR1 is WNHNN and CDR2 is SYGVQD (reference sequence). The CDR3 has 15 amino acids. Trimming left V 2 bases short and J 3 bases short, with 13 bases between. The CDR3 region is CASSERRGSDTEAFF. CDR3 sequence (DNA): TGCGCCAGCAGTGAGCGACGGGGCTCAGACACTGAAGCTTTCTTT.

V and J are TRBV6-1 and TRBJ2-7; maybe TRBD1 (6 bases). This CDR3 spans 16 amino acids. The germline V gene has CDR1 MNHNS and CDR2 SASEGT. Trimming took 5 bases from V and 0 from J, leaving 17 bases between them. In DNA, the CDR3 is TGTGCCAGCAGTCCCCGGACCGGGACACCCTCCTACGAGCAGTACTTC. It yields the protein CASSPRTGTPSYEQYF.

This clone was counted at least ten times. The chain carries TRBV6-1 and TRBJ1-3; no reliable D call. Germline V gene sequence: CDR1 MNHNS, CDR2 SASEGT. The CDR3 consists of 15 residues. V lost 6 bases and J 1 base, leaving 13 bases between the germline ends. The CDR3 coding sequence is TGTGCCAGCAGCCCGGGCCTAGCTTCTGGAAACACCATATATTTT. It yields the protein CASSPGLASGNTIYF.

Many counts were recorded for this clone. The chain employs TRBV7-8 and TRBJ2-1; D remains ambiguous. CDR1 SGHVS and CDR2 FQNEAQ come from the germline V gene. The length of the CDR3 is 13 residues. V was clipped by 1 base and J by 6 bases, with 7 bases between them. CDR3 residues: CASSLGHSNEQFF. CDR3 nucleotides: TGTGCCAGCAGCTTAGGACACAGCAATGAGCAGTTCTTC.

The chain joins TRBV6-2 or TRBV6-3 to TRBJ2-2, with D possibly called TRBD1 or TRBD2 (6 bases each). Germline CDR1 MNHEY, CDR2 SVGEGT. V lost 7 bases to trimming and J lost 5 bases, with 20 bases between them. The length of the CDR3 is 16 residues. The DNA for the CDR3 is TGTGCCAGCATCCCACTCGGGGGCCTAGTGACCGGGGAGCTGTTTTTT. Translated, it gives CASIPLGGLVTGELFF.

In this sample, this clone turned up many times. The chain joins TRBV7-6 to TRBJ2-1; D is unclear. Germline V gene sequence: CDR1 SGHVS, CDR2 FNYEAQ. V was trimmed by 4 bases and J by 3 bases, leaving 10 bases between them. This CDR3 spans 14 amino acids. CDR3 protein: CASSSSKHYNEQFF. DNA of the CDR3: TGTGCCAGCAGCTCTAGTAAACACTACAATGAGCAGTTCTTC.

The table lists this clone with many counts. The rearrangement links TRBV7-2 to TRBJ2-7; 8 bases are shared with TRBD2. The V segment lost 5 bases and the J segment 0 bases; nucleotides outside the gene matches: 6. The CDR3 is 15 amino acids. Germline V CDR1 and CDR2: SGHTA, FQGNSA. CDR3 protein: CASSGVGTSSYEQYF. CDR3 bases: TGTGCCAGCAGCGGAGTCGGGACTAGCTCCTACGAGCAGTACTTC.

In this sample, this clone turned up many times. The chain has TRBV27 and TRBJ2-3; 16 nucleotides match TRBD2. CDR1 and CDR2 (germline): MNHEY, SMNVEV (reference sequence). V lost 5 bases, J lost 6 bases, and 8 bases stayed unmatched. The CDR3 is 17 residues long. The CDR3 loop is CASSTPSGLAGGDTQYF. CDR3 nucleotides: TGTGCCAGCAGTACCCCATCGGGACTAGCGGGAGGGGATACGCAGTATTTT.

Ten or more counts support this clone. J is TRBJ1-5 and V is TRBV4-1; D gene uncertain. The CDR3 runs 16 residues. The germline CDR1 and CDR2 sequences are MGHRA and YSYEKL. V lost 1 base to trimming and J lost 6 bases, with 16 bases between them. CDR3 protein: CASSQGYSPGFQPQHF. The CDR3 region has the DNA TGCGCCAGCAGCCAAGGTTACAGTCCGGGATTTCAGCCCCAGCATTTT.

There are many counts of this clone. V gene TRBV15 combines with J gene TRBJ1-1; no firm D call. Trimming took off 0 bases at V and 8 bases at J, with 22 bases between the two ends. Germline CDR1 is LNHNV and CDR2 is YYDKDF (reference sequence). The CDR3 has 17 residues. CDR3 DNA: TGTGCCACCAGCAGAGATTGGTTGAGTACGTTTAATATCGAAGCTTTCTTT. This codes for CATSRDWLSTFNIEAFF.

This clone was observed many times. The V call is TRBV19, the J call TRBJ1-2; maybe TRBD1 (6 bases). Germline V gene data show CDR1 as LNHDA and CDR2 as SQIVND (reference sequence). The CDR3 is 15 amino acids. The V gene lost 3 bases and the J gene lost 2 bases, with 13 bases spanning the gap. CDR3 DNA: TGTGCCAGTAGTATGGGGACACGAGGGAACTATGGCTACACCTTC. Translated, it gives CASSMGTRGNYGYTF.

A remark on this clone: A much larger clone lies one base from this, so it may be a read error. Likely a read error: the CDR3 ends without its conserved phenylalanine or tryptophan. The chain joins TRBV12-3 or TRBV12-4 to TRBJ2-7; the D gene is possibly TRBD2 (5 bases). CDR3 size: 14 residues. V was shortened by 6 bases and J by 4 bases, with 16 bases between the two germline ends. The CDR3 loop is CASSFIDEGYEQYS. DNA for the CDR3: TGTGCCAGCAGCTTCATTGACGAGGGTTACGAGCAGTACTCC.